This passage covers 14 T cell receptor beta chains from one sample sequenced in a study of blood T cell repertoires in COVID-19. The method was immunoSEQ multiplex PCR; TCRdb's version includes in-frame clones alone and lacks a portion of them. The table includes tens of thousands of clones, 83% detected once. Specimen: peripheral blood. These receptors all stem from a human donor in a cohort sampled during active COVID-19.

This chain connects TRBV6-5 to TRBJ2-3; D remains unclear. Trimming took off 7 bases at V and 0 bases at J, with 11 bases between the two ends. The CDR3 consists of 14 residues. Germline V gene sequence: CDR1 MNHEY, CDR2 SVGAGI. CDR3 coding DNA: TGTGCCAGCAAAAGCGATACTAGCACAGATACGCAGTATTTT. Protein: CASKSDTSTDTQYF.

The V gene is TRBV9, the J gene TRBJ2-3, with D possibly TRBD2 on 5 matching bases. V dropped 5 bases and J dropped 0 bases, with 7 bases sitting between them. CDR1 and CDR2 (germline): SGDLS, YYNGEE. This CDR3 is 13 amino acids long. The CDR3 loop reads CASRRESTDTQYF. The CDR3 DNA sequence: TGTGCCAGCAGACGGGAAAGCACAGATACGCAGTATTTT.

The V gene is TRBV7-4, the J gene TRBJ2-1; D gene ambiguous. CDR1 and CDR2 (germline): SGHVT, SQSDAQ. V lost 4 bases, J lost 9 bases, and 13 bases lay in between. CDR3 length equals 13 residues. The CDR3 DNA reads TGTGCCAGCAGCTCCCTCTACCCCCCTGAGCAGTTCTTC. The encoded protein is CASSSLYPPEQFF.

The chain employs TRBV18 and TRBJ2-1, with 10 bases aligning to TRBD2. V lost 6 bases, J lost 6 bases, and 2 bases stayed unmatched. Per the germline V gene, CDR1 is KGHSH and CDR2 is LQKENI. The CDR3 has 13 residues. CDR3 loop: CASSSGGINEQFF. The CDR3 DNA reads TGTGCCAGCTCTAGCGGGGGGATCAATGAGCAGTTCTTC.

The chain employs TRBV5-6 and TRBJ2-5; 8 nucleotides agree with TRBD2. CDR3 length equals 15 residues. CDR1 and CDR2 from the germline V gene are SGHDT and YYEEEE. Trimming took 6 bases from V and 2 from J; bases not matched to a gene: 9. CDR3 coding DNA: TGTGCCAGCAACGATAGCGGGGAGCCGCAAGAGACCCAGTACTTC. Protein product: CASNDSGEPQETQYF.

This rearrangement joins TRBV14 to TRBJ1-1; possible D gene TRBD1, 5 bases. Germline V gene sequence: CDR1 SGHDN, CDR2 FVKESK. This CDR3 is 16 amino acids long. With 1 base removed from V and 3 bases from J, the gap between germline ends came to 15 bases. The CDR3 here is CASSQVLLWGDTEAFF. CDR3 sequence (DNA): TGTGCCAGCAGCCAAGTTTTATTGTGGGGGGACACTGAAGCTTTCTTT.

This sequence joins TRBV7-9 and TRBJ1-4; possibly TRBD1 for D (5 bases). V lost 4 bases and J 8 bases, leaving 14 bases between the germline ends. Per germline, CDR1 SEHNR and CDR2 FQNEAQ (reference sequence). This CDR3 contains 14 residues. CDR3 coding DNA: TGTGCCAGCAGCTGGGGGGACGGAGGCGAAAAACTGTTTTTT. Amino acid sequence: CASSWGDGGEKLFF.

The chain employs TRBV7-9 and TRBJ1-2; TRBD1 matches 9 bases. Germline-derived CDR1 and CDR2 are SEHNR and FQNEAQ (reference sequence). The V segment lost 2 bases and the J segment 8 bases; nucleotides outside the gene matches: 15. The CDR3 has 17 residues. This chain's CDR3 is CASSLNPIGQGRAGYTF. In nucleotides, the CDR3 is TGTGCCAGCAGCTTAAATCCCATTGGACAGGGGAGGGCGGGCTACACCTTC.

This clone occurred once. CDR3 loop: CASSPPARQVGAQYF. The DNA for the CDR3 is TGTGCCAGCAGCCCACCGGCCAGGCAGGTCGGGGCGCAGTATTTT. The chain couples TRBV11-1 to TRBJ2-3, with a weak D call TRBD2 (5 bases). V lost 5 bases and J 10 bases, leaving 22 bases between the germline ends. Germline V gene sequence: CDR1 SGHAT, CDR2 FQDESV (reference sequence). The CDR3 extends over 15 amino acids.

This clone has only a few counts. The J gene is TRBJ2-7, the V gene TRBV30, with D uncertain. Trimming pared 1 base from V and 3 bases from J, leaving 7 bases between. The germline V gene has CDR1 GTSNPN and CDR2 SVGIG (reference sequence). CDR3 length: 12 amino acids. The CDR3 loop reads CAWSGRVYEQYF. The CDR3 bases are TGTGCCTGGAGTGGACGGGTCTACGAGCAGTACTTC.

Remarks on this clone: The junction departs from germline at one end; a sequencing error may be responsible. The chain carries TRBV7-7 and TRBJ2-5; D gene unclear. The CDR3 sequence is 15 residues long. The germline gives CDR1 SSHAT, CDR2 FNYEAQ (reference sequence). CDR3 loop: CASSLSYSRSETQYF. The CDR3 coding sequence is TGTGCTAGCAGCTTATCCTACAGCCGTTCAGAGACCCAGTACTTC.

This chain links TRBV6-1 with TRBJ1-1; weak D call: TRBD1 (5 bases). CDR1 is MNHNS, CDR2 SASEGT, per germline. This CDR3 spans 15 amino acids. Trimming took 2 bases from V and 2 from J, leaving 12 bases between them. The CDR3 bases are TGTGCCAGCAGTGAATGGTCGGGGGTCAACACTGAAGCTTTCTTT. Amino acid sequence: CASSEWSGVNTEAFF.

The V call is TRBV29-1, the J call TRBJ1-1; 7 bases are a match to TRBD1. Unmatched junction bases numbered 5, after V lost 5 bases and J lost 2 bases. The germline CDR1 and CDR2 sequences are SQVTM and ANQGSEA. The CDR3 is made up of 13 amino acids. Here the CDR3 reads CSVLRGTNTEAFF. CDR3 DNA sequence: TGCAGCGTTCTCAGGGGGACAAACACTGAAGCTTTCTTT.

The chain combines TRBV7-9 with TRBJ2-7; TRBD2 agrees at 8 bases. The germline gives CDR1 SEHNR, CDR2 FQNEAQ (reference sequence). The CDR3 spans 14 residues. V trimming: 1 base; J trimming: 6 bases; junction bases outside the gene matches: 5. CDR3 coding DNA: TGTGCCAGCAGCTTAGGGACTAGCTTGGGCGAGCAGTACTTC. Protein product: CASSLGTSLGEQYF.